These T cell receptor beta chains were read from a single sample in a study of cytomegalovirus exposure and HLA in healthy donors. Libraries were prepared by immunoSEQ multiplex PCR; TCRdb keeps only in-frame clonotypes and omits some of them. Listed are some 130,000 clones; more than 1.5% falls within the top ten. The sample was PBMCs. Receptor source: a middle-aged woman in good health and CMV-seropositive. CDR3s include the opening cysteine and the closing phenylalanine or tryptophan. Fields, in order: CDR3 protein, CDR3 DNA, D gene, J gene, clone size, V gene. D genes are given only for firm matches. Expanded clones get a size class; other rows say once, few or many, or leave the size out.

CASSHGPDRSYEQYF | TGCGCCAGCAGCCATGGCCCCGACAGGTCCTACGAGCAGTACTTC | NA | TRBJ2-7 | NA | TRBV23-1
CASSFGQGMASYEQYF | TGTGCCAGCAGCTTCGGACAGGGAATGGCGTCCTACGAGCAGTACTTC | TRBD1 | TRBJ2-7 | NA | TRBV5-4
CASSEPSGGPLF | TGTGCCAGCAGTGAACCTAGCGGAGGCCCCCTCTTC | TRBD2 | TRBJ2-1 | NA | TRBV2
CASSPVAGVVDTQYF | TGTGCCAGCAGTCCTGTAGCGGGAGTCGTCGATACGCAGTATTTT | TRBD2 | TRBJ2-3 | NA | TRBV6-4
CASSLETNQETQYF | TGCGCCAGCAGCCTGGAGACAAACCAAGAGACCCAGTACTTC | NA | TRBJ2-5 | NA | TRBV5-1
CASSLDRAVGSEQYF | TGTGCCAGCAGCTTAGATCGCGCAGTGGGGAGCGAGCAGTACTTC | NA | TRBJ2-7 | NA | TRBV11-2
CASSFGQGTLETQYF | TGTGCCAGCAGTTTCGGACAGGGGACCCTAGAGACCCAGTACTTC | TRBD1 | TRBJ2-5 | NA | TRBV27
CSASETGYTF | TGCAGTGCTAGTGAAACAGGCTACACCTTC | NA | TRBJ1-2 | NA | TRBV20-1
CASSLDPLAGGSGNTIYF | TGTGCCAGCAGCTTAGACCCCTTGGCGGGGGGCTCTGGAAACACCATATATTTT | NA | TRBJ1-3 | NA | TRBV7-9
CASSLPTLYEQYF | TGTGCCAGCAGCTTACCAACTCTATACGAGCAGTACTTC | NA | TRBJ2-7 | NA | TRBV7-2
CASSLPLAGEAEQFF | TGTGCCAGCAGCTTACCACTAGCGGGAGAGGCTGAGCAGTTCTTC | TRBD2 | TRBJ2-1 | NA | TRBV13
CASSPRPAGGIYEQYF | TGTGCCAGCTCACCACGCCCAGCGGGAGGGATATACGAGCAGTACTTC | TRBD2 | TRBJ2-7 | NA | TRBV18
CSVEAPTGNEQFF | TGCAGCGTTGAAGCCCCAACAGGGAATGAGCAGTTCTTC | NA | TRBJ2-1 | NA | TRBV29-1
CSVRGRQGPGMNEQFF | TGCAGCGTTCGAGGGAGACAGGGTCCAGGGATGAATGAGCAGTTCTTC | TRBD1 | TRBJ2-1 | NA | TRBV29-1
CASSYTAEQFF | TGTGCCAGCAGTTACACTGCTGAGCAGTTCTTC | NA | TRBJ2-1 | NA | TRBV6-6
CASSLFGGEQYF | TGTGCCAGCAGCTTATTTGGGGGGGAGCAGTACTTC | NA | TRBJ2-7 | NA | TRBV7-3
CASTQALAGAYEQYF | TGTGCCAGCACCCAGGCCCTAGCGGGAGCTTACGAGCAGTACTTC | TRBD2 | TRBJ2-7 | NA | TRBV11-2
CASSLNGPVTGNEQYF | TGTGCCAGCAGCTTAAATGGGCCCGTGACAGGGAACGAGCAGTACTTC | TRBD1 | TRBJ2-7 | NA | TRBV7-2
CSVATGVSGNTIYF | TGCAGCGTGGCCACAGGGGTCTCTGGAAACACCATATATTTT | TRBD1 | TRBJ1-3 | NA | TRBV29-1
CASSLGGQSHEQYF | TGTGCCAGCAGCTTAGGCGGACAGAGCCACGAGCAGTACTTC | NA | TRBJ2-7 | NA | TRBV7-9
CASTETGRPYEQYF | TGTGCCAGCACCGAGACAGGGAGACCCTATGAGCAGTACTTC | TRBD1 | TRBJ2-7 | NA | TRBV5-6
CASSRDRGSNQPQHF | TGTGCCAGTAGTAGGGACAGGGGAAGCAATCAGCCCCAGCATTTT | TRBD1 | TRBJ1-5 | NA | TRBV19
CASSERDLRGNQPQHF | TGTGCCAGCAGTGAAAGGGACTTAAGGGGCAATCAGCCCCAGCATTTT | NA | TRBJ1-5 | NA | TRBV6-1
CASSVRGGSGETQYF | TGTGCCAGCAGCGTTCGGGGGGGTAGCGGAGAGACCCAGTACTTC | TRBD2 | TRBJ2-5 | NA | TRBV9
CASSAGTSTDTQYF | TGTGCCAGCAGCGCCGGGACTAGCACAGATACGCAGTATTTT | NA | TRBJ2-3 | medium-sized | TRBV6-4
CASSPQGAVEQYF | TGTGCCAGCAGCCCACAGGGGGCTGTCGAGCAGTACTTC | TRBD1 | TRBJ2-7 | NA | TRBV5-6
CASSLGTGLYEQYF | TGTGCCAGCAGCTTGGGGACAGGGCTCTACGAGCAGTACTTC | TRBD1 | TRBJ2-7 | NA | TRBV5-6
CASSESGLAGVDEQFF | TGCGCCAGCAGTGAGTCGGGACTAGCGGGAGTGGATGAGCAGTTCTTC | TRBD2 | TRBJ2-1 | NA | TRBV10-1
CASSIPTGSYNEQFF | TGCGCCAGCAGCATACCAACAGGTTCCTACAATGAGCAGTTCTTC | NA | TRBJ2-1 | NA | TRBV5-1
CASSRSDPPGGTQYF | TGTGCCAGCAGTCGCTCCGACCCTCCAGGGGGGACCCAGTACTTC | TRBD1 | TRBJ2-5 | NA | TRBV6-5
CASSEAGAGQPQHF | TGTGCCAGCAGTGAGGCGGGGGCGGGTCAGCCCCAGCATTTT | NA | TRBJ1-5 | NA | TRBV2
CAIRTSGTAGDTQYF | TGTGCCATCAGGACTAGCGGGACCGCGGGAGATACGCAGTATTTT | TRBD2 | TRBJ2-3 | NA | TRBV10-3
CASSRGVSTGKTYNEQFF | TGCGCCAGCAGCCGGGGGGTATCGACGGGGAAGACGTACAATGAGCAGTTCTTC | TRBD2 | TRBJ2-1 | NA | TRBV5-1
CASSFNTGTYGYTF | TGTGCCAGCAGCTTTAATACAGGGACCTATGGCTACACCTTC | NA | TRBJ1-2 | NA | TRBV7-6
CASSLFQETQYF | TGTGCCAGCAGTTTATTTCAAGAGACCCAGTACTTC | NA | TRBJ2-5 | NA | TRBV6-6
CAVVIASTDTQYF | TGTGCCGTTGTTATAGCTAGCACAGATACGCAGTATTTT | NA | TRBJ2-3 | NA | TRBV30
CASSIQDRETQYF | TGTGCCAGTAGTATCCAGGATAGAGAGACCCAGTACTTC | NA | TRBJ2-5 | NA | TRBV19
CSVPGTGSVEQFF | TGCAGCGTACCCGGGACAGGGAGCGTTGAGCAGTTCTTC | TRBD1 | TRBJ2-1 | NA | TRBV29-1